These 27 T cell receptor beta chains share one sample of origin, sequenced in a study of human T cells and chemical hapten exposure. As to time point: patch test 1, 2 weeks after DPC sensitization. Treatment denoted: therapeutic diphenylcyclopropenone sensitization with weekly scalp DPC. TCRdb re-analysed the RACE reads in MiXCR, keeping a single row per CDR3 protein. Found here are approximately 400,000 distinct CDR3 sequences, more than 4.5% of them singletons; the top ten hold under 3%. Sample: whole blood, taken in connection with sensitization to the hapten diphenylcyclopropenone (DPC). The receptors were sampled from a woman in her 50s with alopecia areata. Some clones in this sample may be carry-over from other donors' samples.

This clonotype was recorded at least ten times. This chain uses TRBV11-2 with TRBJ2-1, with D tentatively TRBD2 (5 bases). Trimming shortened V by 5 bases and J by 3 bases, and 8 bases separated the two germline ends. This CDR3 comprises 13 residues. The germline gives CDR1 SGHAT, CDR2 FQNNGV. The chain's CDR3 is CASSGLGYNEQFF. The CDR3 DNA follows: TGTGCCAGCAGCGGACTGGGCTACAATGAGCAGTTCTTC. Combining the CDR3 with reference TRBV11-2 and TRBJ2-1 gives the whole variable domain EAGVAQSPRYKIIEKRQSVAFWCNPISGHATLYWYQQILGQGPKLLIQFQNNGVVDDSQLPKDRFSAERLKGVDSTLKIQPAKLEDSAVYLCASSGLGYNEQFFGPGTRLTVL.

CDR3 nucleotide sequence: TGTGCCAGCAGTTCAAACCGCCGGGGAGCCGGGGAGCTGTTTTTT. It yields the protein CASSSNRRGAGELFF. V gene TRBV27 combines with J gene TRBJ2-2, with D tentatively TRBD2 (5 bases). Germline V gives CDR1 MNHEY, CDR2 SMNVEV (reference sequence). The CDR3 is 15 amino acids. The V gene lost 4 bases and the J gene lost 6 bases, with 15 bases spanning the gap.

This clonotype was detected many times. This chain joins TRBV20-1 and TRBJ2-7; D ambiguous. Trimming took 5 bases from V and 0 from J, leaving 14 bases between them. CDR3 length: 14 residues. Germline values: CDR1 DFQATT, CDR2 SNEGSKA (reference sequence). The DNA for the CDR3 is TGCAGTGCTCTCTCTCGGGCGGCCTCCTACGAGCAGTACTTC. It encodes CSALSRAASYEQYF.

This clonotype was counted ten times or more. This chain links TRBV9 with TRBJ2-5; possible D gene TRBD2, 6 bases. Germline-derived CDR1 and CDR2 are SGDLS and YYNGEE. Trimming pared 4 bases from V and 4 bases from J, leaving 20 bases between. There are 16 residues in the CDR3. CDR3 coding DNA: TGTGCCAGCAGCCCAGGCGGGGTAAGAGTTGGAGAGACCCAGTACTTC. This encodes CASSPGGVRVGETQYF. Filled out from reference TRBV9 and TRBJ2-5, the complete variable domain reads DSGVTQTPKHLITATGQRVTLRCSPRSGDLSVYWYQQSLDQGLQFLIQYYNGEERAKGNILERFSAQQFPDLHSELNLSSLELGDSALYFCASSPGGVRVGETQYFGPGTRLLVL.

A few counts support this clonotype. J is TRBJ2-7 and V is TRBV27, with no clear D. Per germline, CDR1 MNHEY and CDR2 SMNVEV (reference sequence). The CDR3 extends over 13 amino acids. V lost 2 bases to trimming and J lost 7 bases, with 12 bases between them. The CDR3 is CASSLGNWREQYF. CDR3 sequence (DNA): TGTGCCAGCAGTTTAGGAAACTGGCGAGAGCAGTACTTC.

This clonotype has more than one count but fewer than ten. This chain connects TRBV27 to TRBJ2-7, with D possibly matching TRBD2 (5 bases). Germline CDR1 MNHEY, CDR2 SMNVEV (reference sequence). V lost 6 bases and J 5 bases, leaving 17 bases between the germline ends. The CDR3 has 14 residues. The CDR3 DNA follows: TGTGCCAGCAGCCCACCGGGCTACGGGGACGAGCAGTACTTC. Translated: CASSPPGYGDEQYF.

This clonotype was seen many times. This chain uses TRBV13 with TRBJ1-2, with TRBD1 identical over 7 bases. Germline CDR1 reads PRHDT; CDR2 reads FYEKMQ (reference sequence). This CDR3 spans 15 amino acids. V trimming: 5 bases; J trimming: 5 bases; junction bases outside the gene matches: 11. The CDR3 spells CASSLDRAGRYGYTF. In DNA form, the CDR3 reads TGTGCCAGCAGCCTCGACAGGGCAGGAAGATATGGCTACACCTTC.

This clonotype was found many times. The chain combines TRBV20-1 with TRBJ2-3; 7 bases align to TRBD1. CDR1 is DFQATT and CDR2 is SNEGSKA in the germline V gene (reference sequence). The length of the CDR3 is 15 residues. Unmatched junction bases numbered 7, after V lost 3 bases and J lost 1 base. The CDR3 region is CSARGDRDGTDTQYF. CDR3 nucleotide sequence: TGCAGTGCTAGGGGCGACAGGGATGGCACAGATACGCAGTATTTT.

The rearrangement joins TRBV6-1 to TRBJ1-1, with D possibly being TRBD1 (5 bases). CDR1 is MNHNS and CDR2 is SASEGT in the germline V gene. This CDR3 is 14 amino acids long. V lost 4 bases, J lost 1 base, and 10 bases lay in between. CDR3 amino acids: CASSVGTGNTEAFF. The CDR3 DNA reads as TGTGCCAGCAGTGTTGGGACGGGGAACACTGAAGCTTTCTTT.

This clonotype appeared many times. This sequence joins TRBV28 and TRBJ2-1, with 12 positions matching TRBD2. The CDR3 is 17 residues long. Trimming removed 5 bases from V and 9 bases from J; junction bases left unmatched: 14. Germline values: CDR1 MDHEN, CDR2 SYDVKM. As DNA, the CDR3 is TGTGCCAGCAGTCTAGCCACTAGCGGGGGGCCGTGGGGTGAGCAGTTCTTC. Translation: CASSLATSGGPWGEQFF.

This clonotype was recorded many times. The CDR3 DNA reads as TGTGCCGGAGGAGCTAGCGGGAGAGGAGATACGCAGTATTTT. Its protein is CAGGASGRGDTQYF. V gene TRBV6-6 combines with J gene TRBJ2-3, with TRBD2 matching 10 bases. J was trimmed by 5 bases and V by 11 bases; bases with no gene match: 10. The CDR3 has 14 amino acids. Germline assignment: CDR1 MNHNY and CDR2 SVGAGI (reference sequence).

This clonotype was detected many times. The chain links TRBV4-1 to TRBJ1-5, with D possibly matching TRBD1 (6 bases). The V end lost 1 base, the J end lost 6 bases, and 13 bases lay between the germline ends. The germline CDR1 and CDR2 sequences are MGHRA and YSYEKL. The CDR3 contains 15 residues. For the CDR3, the DNA is TGCGCCAGCAGCCAAGTGGGGGCTAGCGGTCAGCCCCAGCATTTT. It codes for CASSQVGASGQPQHF.

This clonotype was detected a few times. V and J are TRBV7-2 and TRBJ1-4; no clear D. Trimming stripped 2 bases from V and 3 bases from J, with 10 bases between. This CDR3 contains 15 residues. Germline lookup yields CDR1 SGHTA and CDR2 FQGNSA. The CDR3: CASSLRLRANEKLFF. CDR3 DNA: TGTGCCAGCAGCTTAAGATTGAGGGCTAATGAAAAACTGTTTTTT.

The chain recombines TRBV9 with TRBJ2-1; TRBD2 aligns across 10 bases. Germline CDR1 SGDLS, CDR2 YYNGEE. The CDR3 is 17 amino acids. V trimming: 0 bases; J trimming: 4 bases; junction bases outside the gene matches: 7. DNA of the CDR3: TGTGCCAGCAGCGTAGCTACGAGCGGGGGGGCTTACAATGAGCAGTTCTTC. Translating it yields CASSVATSGGAYNEQFF.

This clonotype has at least ten counts. The chain links TRBV4-3 to TRBJ1-6; 10 bases map to TRBD1. J was trimmed by 12 bases and V by 3 bases; bases with no gene match: 8. Looked up from germline, CDR1 is LGHNA and CDR2 is YSLEER. This CDR3 has 15 residues. CDR3 protein: CASSQETGGPEPLHF. The DNA for the CDR3 is TGCGCCAGCAGCCAGGAGACAGGGGGCCCCGAACCCCTCCACTTT.

The table lists this clonotype with a few counts. The chain carries TRBV6-2 or TRBV6-3 and TRBJ2-6, with D tentatively TRBD1 (6 bases). The CDR3 contains 16 residues. Germline lookup yields CDR1 MNHEY and CDR2 SVGEGT. V was cut by 7 bases and J by 0 bases, with 13 bases left in between. The CDR3 DNA is TGTGCCAGCACCCAGATGGGGGCCTCTGGGGCCAACGTCCTGACTTTC. Amino acids: CASTQMGASGANVLTF.

There are many counts of this clonotype. The rearrangement links TRBV7-9 to TRBJ2-3, with D maybe TRBD2 (6 bases). The length of the CDR3 is 14 residues. The V gene's germline CDR1 is SEHNR and CDR2 FQNEAQ (reference sequence). Trimming shortened V by 5 bases and J by 1 base, and 10 bases separated the two germline ends. The CDR3 coding sequence is TGTGCCAGCAGCGTGGGGGGAGGCACAGATACGCAGTATTTT. Translation: CASSVGGGTDTQYF.

This rearrangement joins TRBV19 to TRBJ2-7; 9 bases match TRBD1. The CDR3 is 13 amino acids. V gave up 5 bases and J gave up 6 bases; unmatched junction bases: 5. The germline V gene has CDR1 LNHDA and CDR2 SQIVND (reference sequence). The chain's CDR3 is CASSVGQGAEQYF. The CDR3, as DNA: TGTGCCAGTAGTGTGGGACAGGGTGCCGAGCAGTACTTC.

The gene calls are TRBV3-1 and TRBJ2-3; D unclear. CDR1 is LGHDT, CDR2 YNNKEL, per germline (reference sequence). CDR3 length equals 15 residues. Trimming removed 5 bases at V and 0 bases at J, with 12 bases between. CDR3 sequence reads: CASSLMGRSTDTQYF. DNA of the CDR3: TGTGCCAGCAGCTTGATGGGCCGAAGCACAGATACGCAGTATTTT.

The chain couples TRBV29-1 to TRBJ2-3; D is ambiguous. Between the trimmed V and J ends, which lost 6 bases and 0 bases, there was a span of 13 bases. This CDR3 is built from 14 residues. Germline V CDR1 and CDR2: SQVTM, ANQGSEA. CDR3 amino acids: CSVKQRSSTDTQYF. Here the CDR3 DNA reads TGCAGCGTCAAACAACGATCTAGCACAGATACGCAGTATTTT.

This clonotype was seen repeatedly, ten times or more. This chain links TRBV7-6 with TRBJ2-2; 7 bases are shared with TRBD1. The CDR3 length is 14 residues. CDR1 and CDR2 from the germline V gene are SGHVS and FNYEAQ. Losses at the gene ends were 2 bases for V and 4 bases for J; bases not matched to a gene: 1. CDR3 nucleotide sequence: TGTGCCAGCAGCTTAACAGGGGCCACCGGGGAGCTGTTTTTT. Translation: CASSLTGATGELFF.

At least ten counts were recorded for this clonotype. The chain joins TRBV9 to TRBJ2-1, with 9 positions matching TRBD2. The germline gives CDR1 SGDLS, CDR2 YYNGEE. V dropped 5 bases and J dropped 7; count of bases not matched to a gene: 7. The CDR3 sequence is 14 residues long. In DNA form, the CDR3 reads TGTGCCAGCAGTCCTCCAAGCGGGGGGAATGAGCAGTTCTTC. Translated: CASSPPSGGNEQFF.

CDR3 residues: CASGFFGPQETQYF. The CDR3 coding sequence is TGTGCCAGTGGATTCTTTGGCCCCCAAGAGACCCAGTACTTC. The chain carries TRBV3-1 and TRBJ2-5; D gene uncertain. V lost 9 bases and J lost 1, with 15 bases in between. This CDR3 is 14 amino acids long. Germline loops: CDR1 LGHDT, CDR2 YNNKEL (reference sequence).

Many counts were recorded for this clonotype. The gene calls are TRBV7-9 and TRBJ1-1; no clear D. Germline lookup yields CDR1 SEHNR and CDR2 FQNEAQ (reference sequence). The V and J ends lost 5 bases and 0 bases respectively, with 13 bases between them. This CDR3 has 15 amino acids. CDR3 sequence: CASSPRGRLNTEAFF. In nucleotides, the CDR3 is TGTGCCAGCAGCCCCCGTGGGCGTCTGAACACTGAAGCTTTCTTT. The whole variable domain, filled in from reference TRBV7-9 and TRBJ1-1, reads DTGVSQNPRHKITKRGQNVTFRCDPISEHNRLYWYRQTLGQGPEFLTYFQNEAQLEKSRLLSDRFSAERPKGSFSTLEIQRTEQGDSAMYLCASSPRGRLNTEAFFGQGTRLTVV.

This clonotype has a count of ten or more. The chain employs TRBV12-3 or TRBV12-4 and TRBJ1-1, with TRBD1 matching over 8 bases. This CDR3 has 11 amino acids. Trimming cost V 1 base and J 11 bases; bases outside gene matches: 0. The CDR3 sequence is CASSLGTGAFF. CDR3 sequence (DNA): TGTGCCAGCAGTTTAGGGACAGGGGCTTTCTTT.

This sequence joins TRBV6-2 or TRBV6-3 and TRBJ2-1; D not certain. The CDR3 sequence is 15 residues long. Germline V gene data show CDR1 as MNHEY and CDR2 as SVGEGT. V gave up 6 bases and J gave up 6 bases, with 18 bases separating them. CDR3 residues: CASRETPWSINEQFF. CDR3 nucleotides: TGTGCCAGCAGAGAGACTCCTTGGTCGATCAATGAGCAGTTCTTC.

In its sample, this clonotype was seen many times. This sequence joins TRBV30 and TRBJ2-3, with D tentatively TRBD2 (6 bases). The germline V and J ends were trimmed by 2 bases and 1 base, with 10 bases remaining between them. The CDR3 is 14 residues long. Germline lookup yields CDR1 GTSNPN and CDR2 SVGIG (reference sequence). The CDR3 sequence: CAWSTIAGTDTQYF. DNA for the CDR3: TGTGCCTGGAGTACTATAGCGGGCACAGATACGCAGTATTTT.